This T cell receptor (beta chain) was retrieved from a study of early T cells in non-severe SARS-CoV-2 infection. This clonotype has only one observation. Germline CDR1 MGHDK, CDR2 SYGVNS. Trimming took 7 bases from V and 3 from J; bases not matched to a gene: 3. CDR3 length: 13 amino acids. From the 5' RACE reads, TCRdb called clonotypes with MiXCR, one entry per CDR3 protein. The table shows about 48,000 distinct CDR3 sequences, with almost 5.5% occurring only once. The sequenced sample was whole blood, obtained at baseline. This rearrangement joins TRBV25-1 to TRBJ1-5; the match to TRBD1 covers 7 bases. The source is an adult who was a healthcare worker with PCR-confirmed SARS-CoV-2 infection or an uninfected control (not recorded which). The CDR3 DNA reads as TGTGCCAGCAAGGGACAGTCCAATCAGCCCCAGCATTTT. Amino acid sequence: CASKGQSNQPQHF.